This T cell receptor (beta chain) was obtained from a study of T cell changes during pregnancy in multiple sclerosis. Germline V gives CDR1 SNHLY, CDR2 FYNNEI. CDR3 size: 20 residues. V gave up 7 bases and J gave up 1 base; unmatched junction bases: 18. Sequencing was performed with immunoSEQ multiplex PCR; in TCRdb, only in-frame clones are kept and a portion is missing. The sample has 25,000 to 40,000 clones, 91% seen once. This chain uses TRBV2 with TRBJ1-6, with 8 nucleotides matching TRBD1. The receptor was derived from a female donor in good health, enrolled as a control in a pregnancy study. Sequencing used CD8+ T cells from peripheral blood mononuclear cells, obtained in the second trimester of pregnancy. The CDR3 is CASTDHLDRESTSYNSPLHF. CDR3 sequence (DNA): TGTGCCAGCACCGACCATTTGGACAGGGAGAGTACATCCTATAATTCACCCCTCCACTTT.